These 32 T cell receptor beta chains came from one sample sequenced in a study of human T cells and chemical hapten exposure. The authors' total RNA extraction used unfractionated whole blood. MiXCR was run by TCRdb on the 5' RACE reads, yielding one entry per CDR3 protein. This table has some 78,000 distinct CDR3 sequences, 7.7% appearing once. The source is a male donor in good health.

This clonotype occurred a few times. The J gene is TRBJ1-1, the V gene TRBV6-2 or TRBV6-3; D ambiguous. CDR1 and CDR2 from the germline V gene are MNHEY and SVGEGT. V dropped 2 bases and J dropped 0 bases, with 13 bases sitting between them. This CDR3 has 16 amino acids. The CDR3 DNA sequence: TGTGCCAGCAGTTACGAGGACGGGAACATGAACACTGAAGCTTTCTTT. It codes for CASSYEDGNMNTEAFF.

The table lists this clonotype with many counts. This chain uses TRBV7-9 with TRBJ2-5; D not certain. This CDR3 has 13 residues. The V gene's germline CDR1 is SEHNR and CDR2 FQNEAQ (reference sequence). V was cut by 2 bases and J by 4 bases, with 8 bases left in between. CDR3 DNA: TGTGCCAGCAGCTTACCGGGTACAGAGACCCAGTACTTC. Amino acids: CASSLPGTETQYF. Full variable domain (rest looked up from reference TRBV7-9 and TRBJ2-5): DTGVSQNPRHKITKRGQNVTFRCDPISEHNRLYWYRQTLGQGPEFLTYFQNEAQLEKSRLLSDRFSAERPKGSFSTLEIQRTEQGDSAMYLCASSLPGTETQYFGPGTRLLVL.

About this clonotype itself: At one boundary the junction diverges from the germline segment, which might be a read error. J is TRBJ1-2 and V is TRBV6-5; TRBD1 might be the D (6 bases). From germline, CDR1 is MNHEY and CDR2 SVGAGI. This CDR3 has 13 residues. CDR3 sequence reads: CASTYGGSYGYTF. For the CDR3, the DNA is TGTGCCAGCACTTACGGGGGCTCTTATGGCTACACCTTC.

As to this clonotype: A read error may explain this, as a much larger clone is one base away. Because it lacks the conserved phenylalanine or tryptophan at the end, this CDR3 is likely a read error. The CDR3 reads CSARAGMSTDTQYL. As DNA, the CDR3 is TGCAGTGCTAGAGCGGGAATGAGCACAGATACGCAGTATTTA. This sequence joins TRBV20-1 and TRBJ2-3; weak D call: TRBD2 (5 bases). The CDR3 runs 14 residues. Trimming shortened V by 1 base and J by 0 bases, and 8 bases separated the two germline ends. Germline CDR1 is DFQATT and CDR2 is SNEGSKA (reference sequence).

J is TRBJ2-1 and V is TRBV20-1; 7 bases are a match to TRBD1. V lost 6 bases, J lost 9 bases, and 8 bases stayed unmatched. The CDR3 extends over 12 amino acids. Germline V CDR1 and CDR2: DFQATT, SNEGSKA (reference sequence). CDR3 sequence: CSAKTGIGEQFF. CDR3 sequence (DNA): TGCAGTGCCAAGACAGGGATCGGTGAGCAGTTCTTC.

The V and J genes are TRBV20-1 and TRBJ2-7; 11 bases align to TRBD2. The CDR3 contains 13 residues. The germline CDR1 and CDR2 sequences are DFQATT and SNEGSKA (reference sequence). After removal of 5 bases from V and 2 bases from J, the junction contained 2 bases not matched to a gene. The CDR3 loop is CSAGTSGAYEQYF. CDR3 DNA sequence: TGCAGTGCTGGGACTAGCGGTGCCTACGAGCAGTACTTC.

This clonotype was picked up a small number of times. This chain links TRBV5-1 with TRBJ2-7, with TRBD1 identical over 7 bases. The CDR3 covers 15 residues. Unmatched junction bases numbered 9, after V lost 1 base and J lost 5 bases. Germline values: CDR1 SGHRS, CDR2 YFSETQ. This chain's CDR3 is CASSLTGEQGHEQYF. In DNA, the CDR3 is TGCGCCAGCAGCTTGACAGGGGAACAGGGCCACGAGCAGTACTTC.

This clonotype showed up many times. The gene calls are TRBV7-2 and TRBJ1-6; D gene unclear. This CDR3 has 18 amino acids. From germline, CDR1 is SGHTA and CDR2 FQGNSA. Between the trimmed V and J ends, which lost 1 base and 0 bases, there was a span of 13 bases. Written as DNA, the CDR3 is TGTGCCAGCAGCTTAGATGAGCGGGGTAGCTCCTATAATTCACCCCTCCACTTT. Its translation: CASSLDERGSSYNSPLHF.

This clonotype was detected only a few times. The chain is built from TRBV7-8 and TRBJ1-4; TRBD1 is a possible D gene (5 bases). V lost 3 bases, J lost 5 bases, and 10 bases lay in between. Germline CDR1 SGHVS, CDR2 FQNEAQ. The CDR3 spans 14 residues. CDR3 in DNA: TGTGCCAGCAGCTTCGGACGGGGGAATGAAAAACTGTTTTTT. It translates to CASSFGRGNEKLFF.

This clonotype was detected only a few times. The chain employs TRBV27 and TRBJ1-1, with 8 bases fitting TRBD1. The length of the CDR3 is 14 residues. Trimming took 7 bases from V and 3 from J; bases not matched to a gene: 7. Per the germline V gene, CDR1 is MNHEY and CDR2 is SMNVEV (reference sequence). CDR3 nucleotides: TGTGCCAGCAACCCCGACAGGGGATACACTGAAGCTTTCTTT. It yields the protein CASNPDRGYTEAFF.

This clonotype appeared a few times. This chain joins TRBV2 and TRBJ2-1; 15 bases line up with TRBD2. The junction had 4 bases not matched to a gene; V was cut back by 2 bases and J by 8 bases. The CDR3 is 16 residues long. The germline V gene encodes CDR1 SNHLY and CDR2 FYNNEI. CDR3 sequence reads: CASSELGLAGGDEQFF. CDR3 coding DNA: TGTGCCAGCAGTGAATTAGGACTAGCGGGAGGGGATGAGCAGTTCTTC.

The chain carries TRBV20-1 and TRBJ2-7; tentative D call: TRBD2 (5 bases). V was pared by 0 bases and J by 0 bases, with 12 bases between. The CDR3 covers 15 residues. Germline V gives CDR1 DFQATT, CDR2 SNEGSKA (reference sequence). CDR3 protein: CSARDIRGSSYEQYF. The CDR3 DNA reads as TGCAGTGCTAGAGATATCCGGGGAAGCTCCTACGAGCAGTACTTC.

The CDR3 DNA reads as TGTGCCAGCAGTGAAGCGGAAGGCAGGGGCACCGGGGAGCTGTTTTTT. Translation gives CASSEAEGRGTGELFF. This rearrangement joins TRBV2 to TRBJ2-2; D may be TRBD1 (6 bases). Trimming shortened V by 0 bases and J by 4 bases, and 12 bases separated the two germline ends. The CDR3 totals 16 residues. Germline-derived CDR1 and CDR2 are SNHLY and FYNNEI.

The V and J genes are TRBV5-4 and TRBJ2-1, with TRBD2 matching 7 bases. The CDR3 is 14 amino acids. J lost 6 bases, V lost 2 bases, and 5 bases had no gene match. Germline V gene lookup returns CDR1 SGHNT and CDR2 YYREEE (reference sequence). CDR3 in DNA: TGTGCCAGCAGCTTCTTCGAGCGGGGCAATGAGCAGTTCTTC. Translating gives CASSFFERGNEQFF.

V and J are TRBV3-1 and TRBJ2-1, with D tentatively TRBD2 (6 bases). Trimming pared 3 bases from V and 8 bases from J, leaving 20 bases between. CDR3 length: 16 amino acids. Germline values: CDR1 LGHDT, CDR2 YNNKEL (reference sequence). The CDR3 here is CASSHSARGVGDEQFF. DNA for the CDR3: TGTGCCAGCAGCCATAGTGCTCGCGGGGTAGGTGATGAGCAGTTCTTC.

This rearrangement joins TRBV2 to TRBJ1-6; D ambiguous. The CDR3 spans 15 residues. Germline CDR1 is SNHLY and CDR2 is FYNNEI. V lost 4 bases, J lost 0 bases, and 7 bases lay in between. DNA for the CDR3: TGTGCCAGCAGTGGTTTCGTCTCCTATAATTCACCCCTCCACTTT. Protein product: CASSGFVSYNSPLHF.

This clonotype was recorded at least ten times. V is TRBV6-5 and J is TRBJ2-7; 8 bases match TRBD2. Germline assignment: CDR1 MNHEY and CDR2 SVGAGI. The V gene end was trimmed by 0 bases and the J gene end by 3 bases; junction bases not matched to a gene: 4. The length of the CDR3 is 15 residues. The CDR3 bases are TGTGCCAGCAGTTACTCGGCTAGCGGGCGCTACGAGCAGTACTTC. This gives the protein CASSYSASGRYEQYF.

This clonotype has a count of ten or more. The CDR3 loop reads CASSLGTRMSIKETQYF. The CDR3 DNA follows: TGTGCCAGCAGCTTAGGTACTAGAATGTCGATTAAAGAGACCCAGTACTTC. This rearrangement joins TRBV11-2 to TRBJ2-5; TRBD2 might be the D (5 bases). Germline CDR1 reads SGHAT; CDR2 reads FQNNGV. V gave up 1 base and J gave up 3 bases, with 18 bases separating them. The length of the CDR3 is 17 residues.

This clonotype has a handful of counts. The DNA of the CDR3 is TGTGCCAGCAGCTTTGACGTACGCTCTCGGACAGATACGCAGTATTTT. Translation gives CASSFDVRSRTDTQYF. The gene calls are TRBV5-6 and TRBJ2-3; D gene uncertain. The germline V gene encodes CDR1 SGHDT and CDR2 YYEEEE. This CDR3 spans 16 amino acids. V was pared by 2 bases and J by 3 bases, with 16 bases between.

This clonotype has a count of ten or more. This rearrangement joins TRBV6-1 to TRBJ1-6, with 7 bases aligning to TRBD1. This CDR3 is built from 12 residues. The V gene end was trimmed by 7 bases and the J gene end by 10 bases; junction bases not matched to a gene: 4. Looked up from germline, CDR1 is MNHNS and CDR2 is SASEGT. CDR3 DNA sequence: TGTGCCAGCAACAGGGGAGCATCACCCCTCCACTTT. This sequence encodes CASNRGASPLHF.

This clonotype occurred a few times. This sequence joins TRBV7-9 and TRBJ2-3; 11 bases are a match to TRBD2. This CDR3 is 15 amino acids long. The ends lost 5 bases at V and 4 bases at J; junction bases unmatched: 5. CDR1 and CDR2 from the germline V gene are SEHNR and FQNEAQ (reference sequence). CDR3 protein: CASSPTSGGPDTQYF. The CDR3 bases are TGTGCCAGCAGCCCCACTAGCGGGGGCCCAGATACGCAGTATTTT.

This chain links TRBV20-1 with TRBJ2-3; 15 bases agree with TRBD2. Per the germline V gene, CDR1 is DFQATT and CDR2 is SNEGSKA (reference sequence). The CDR3 length is 20 residues. J gave up 2 bases and V 2 bases, and 14 bases lay outside the gene matches. Here the CDR3 reads CSARPLGLAGGRVVTDTQYF. CDR3 DNA: TGCAGTGCTAGACCCCTCGGACTAGCGGGAGGGCGTGTTGTCACAGATACGCAGTATTTT.

This clonotype was detected many times. At one end, the junction sequence differs from germline, possibly due to a read error. The chain is built from TRBV27 and TRBJ2-3; 9 nucleotides match TRBD2. The CDR3 is made up of 15 amino acids. CDR1 is MNHEY, CDR2 SMNVEV, per germline (reference sequence). CDR3 nucleotide sequence: TGTGCCAGCAGTCCAACGTCTTTAGCGGGAGCAGTAAGGGGTTTT. It specifies CASSPTSLAGAVRGF.

This clonotype was detected only a few times. Written as DNA, the CDR3 is TGTGCCAGCAGCCAAGATACGGAGACCCAGTACTTC. Protein: CASSQDTETQYF. The rearrangement links TRBV3-1 to TRBJ2-5; no reliable D call. Per the germline V gene, CDR1 is LGHDT and CDR2 is YNNKEL (reference sequence). V lost 0 bases, J lost 5 bases, and 4 bases lay in between. The CDR3 contains 12 residues.

At least ten counts were recorded for this clonotype. The CDR3 loop is CASRGTLSYEQYF. The CDR3 region has the DNA TGTGCCAGCAGAGGGACACTCTCCTACGAGCAGTACTTC. The chain joins TRBV6-2 or TRBV6-3 to TRBJ2-7, with D possibly being TRBD1 (6 bases). Trimming stripped 6 bases from V and 0 bases from J, with 9 bases between. Looked up from germline, CDR1 is MNHEY and CDR2 is SVGEGT. The CDR3 loop spans 13 amino acids.

Ten or more counts support this clonotype. The chain is built from TRBV2 and TRBJ1-2; tentative D call: TRBD1 (5 bases). Per the germline V gene, CDR1 is SNHLY and CDR2 is FYNNEI. Trimming removed 1 base from V and 2 bases from J, with 14 bases in between. The CDR3 contains 16 residues. CDR3 protein: CASSEERGTFNYGYTF. In DNA form, the CDR3 reads TGTGCCAGCAGTGAAGAACGGGGGACCTTCAACTATGGCTACACCTTC.

The chain uses TRBV11-2 and TRBJ2-6, with unresolved D. Germline V gives CDR1 SGHAT, CDR2 FQNNGV. The length of the CDR3 is 16 residues. The ends were cut back, 3 bases at V and 0 bases at J, with 9 bases in the middle. The CDR3 DNA reads as TGTGCCAGCAGCTTTATAGCTAGCTCTGGGGCCAACGTCCTGACTTTC. Protein sequence: CASSFIASSGANVLTF. The variable domain in full, with the rest retrieved from reference TRBV11-2 and TRBJ2-6, is EAGVAQSPRYKIIEKRQSVAFWCNPISGHATLYWYQQILGQGPKLLIQFQNNGVVDDSQLPKDRFSAERLKGVDSTLKIQPAKLEDSAVYLCASSFIASSGANVLTFGAGSRLTVL.

The chain has TRBV4-1 and TRBJ2-2, with a weak D call TRBD1 (5 bases). The CDR3 spans 15 residues. Germline V gene sequence: CDR1 MGHRA, CDR2 YSYEKL. V was trimmed by 2 bases and J by 8 bases, leaving 15 bases between them. CDR3 region: CASSQRKFRAGELFF. CDR3 DNA sequence: TGCGCCAGCAGCCAACGGAAATTCAGGGCTGGGGAGCTGTTTTTT.

This clonotype has a handful of counts. The CDR3 sequence: CATSGSSDADTQYF. In nucleotides, the CDR3 is TGTGCCACCAGCGGATCTAGCGATGCAGATACGCAGTATTTT. V usage is TRBV15 and J usage is TRBJ2-3, with a tentative D call TRBD2 (6 bases). The CDR3 contains 14 residues. V gave up 5 bases and J gave up 4 bases, with 13 bases separating them. Germline CDR1 reads LNHNV; CDR2 reads YYDKDF (reference sequence).

The table lists this clonotype with many counts. The chain combines TRBV14 with TRBJ2-7, with 9 positions matching TRBD2. V shed 0 bases and J 2 bases; nucleotides not matched to a gene: 5. The germline gives CDR1 SGHDN, CDR2 FVKESK. CDR3 length equals 16 residues. Here the CDR3 reads CASSQEPSGAPYEQYF. CDR3 coding DNA: TGTGCCAGCAGCCAAGAACCTAGCGGGGCACCCTACGAGCAGTACTTC. The full variable domain, completed using reference TRBV14 and TRBJ2-7, is EAGVTQFPSHSVIEKGQTVTLRCDPISGHDNLYWYRRVMGKEIKFLLHFVKESKQDESGMPNNRFLAERTGGTYSTLKVQPAELEDSGVYFCASSQEPSGAPYEQYFGPGTRLTVT.

This clonotype has only a few counts. The gene calls are TRBV19 and TRBJ2-1, with TRBD1 matching over 9 bases. The junction had 3 bases not matched to a gene; V was cut back by 4 bases and J by 14 bases. Germline loops: CDR1 LNHDA, CDR2 SQIVND (reference sequence). The CDR3 totals 11 residues. CDR3 protein: CASSRQGVEFF. DNA for the CDR3: TGTGCCAGTAGTAGACAGGGGGTTGAGTTCTTC.

V gene TRBV5-1 combines with J gene TRBJ1-1, with 9 bases fitting TRBD1. The length of the CDR3 is 13 residues. Germline V gene sequence: CDR1 SGHRS, CDR2 YFSETQ. V shed 4 bases and J 10 bases; nucleotides not matched to a gene: 8. The CDR3 sequence: CASSGNRGRGAFF. The CDR3 region has the DNA TGCGCCAGCAGCGGGAACAGGGGGCGCGGAGCTTTCTTT.